Shown below are 10 T cell receptor beta chains from a single sample sequenced in a study of blood T cell repertoires in COVID-19. The repertoire was sequenced with immunoSEQ multiplex PCR; TCRdb's copy has only in-frame clones and lacks some. The sample holds tens of thousands of clones, roughly nine tenths seen once. Sequences were obtained from peripheral blood. The receptor set was obtained from a man aged 50 to 60 with acute or convalescent COVID-19.

The rearrangement joins TRBV18 to TRBJ2-7, with 9 bases aligning to TRBD1. Germline CDR1 reads KGHSH; CDR2 reads LQKENI. Trimming at V came to 6 bases and at J to 5 bases, leaving 2 bases not matched to a gene. The CDR3 length is 12 residues. The DNA for the CDR3 is TGTGCCAGCTCGGGACAGGGACACGAGCAGTACTTC. It yields the protein CASSGQGHEQYF.

The V call is TRBV4-1, the J call TRBJ2-1, with D tentatively TRBD1 (5 bases). Trimming took 0 bases from V and 3 from J, leaving 9 bases between them. CDR1 and CDR2 (germline): MGHRA, YSYEKL. The CDR3 has 15 residues. This CDR3 reads CASSQDSGFYNEQFF. CDR3 sequence (DNA): TGCGCCAGCAGCCAAGATTCAGGGTTCTACAATGAGCAGTTCTTC.

The chain uses TRBV19 and TRBJ1-5; 11 nucleotides match TRBD1. With V trimmed by 4 bases and J by 4 bases, 3 bases remained unmatched. The germline gives CDR1 LNHDA, CDR2 SQIVND (reference sequence). The CDR3 has 15 residues. The chain's CDR3 is CASSRGQGANQPQHF. Written as DNA, the CDR3 is TGTGCCAGTAGTAGAGGACAGGGGGCGAATCAGCCCCAGCATTTT.

This clone came up once. The chain recombines TRBV5-1 with TRBJ2-6, with TRBD1 as a possible D gene (6 bases). Germline V gene data show CDR1 as SGHRS and CDR2 as YFSETQ. Trimming took off 4 bases at V and 3 bases at J, with 17 bases between the two ends. There are 17 residues in the CDR3. CDR3 sequence: CASSPVGAGSGANVLTF. Here the CDR3 DNA reads TGCGCCAGCAGCCCAGTGGGGGCTGGGAGTGGGGCCAACGTCCTGACTTTC.

The CDR3 loop reads CASSLGPSAYNEQFF. CDR3 DNA: TGCGCCAGCAGCTTGGGTCCTAGCGCCTACAATGAGCAGTTCTTC. The chain uses TRBV5-1 and TRBJ2-1; D might be TRBD2 (6 bases). V lost 0 bases and J 2 bases, leaving 9 bases between the germline ends. Per germline, CDR1 SGHRS and CDR2 YFSETQ. This CDR3 comprises 15 residues.

V is TRBV2 and J is TRBJ2-7, with 7 nucleotides matching TRBD2. V was clipped by 11 bases and J by 5 bases; unmatched bases: 6. The CDR3 is made up of 11 amino acids. CDR1 is SNHLY, CDR2 FYNNEI, per germline. The CDR3 nucleotides are TGTGCCGGGGACTATCAAAACGAGCAGTACTTC. Its translation: CAGDYQNEQYF.

This chain joins TRBV27 and TRBJ2-7; no reliable D call. With 3 bases removed from V and 5 bases from J, the gap between germline ends came to 11 bases. Germline values: CDR1 MNHEY, CDR2 SMNVEV (reference sequence). The CDR3 runs to 13 residues. The CDR3 reads CASSFTVTHEQYF. DNA for the CDR3: TGTGCCAGCAGTTTCACGGTTACCCACGAGCAGTACTTC.

The CDR3 coding sequence is TGTGCCAGCAGTATGACAGGGGCCTCTGGAAACACCATATATTTT. Translating gives CASSMTGASGNTIYF. V is TRBV6-5 and J is TRBJ1-3; 8 bases are shared with TRBD1. Trimming cost V 5 bases and J 0 bases; bases outside gene matches: 3. The CDR3 extends over 15 amino acids. The germline V gene encodes CDR1 MNHEY and CDR2 SVGAGI.

This clone came up once. The chain is built from TRBV11-2 and TRBJ1-1; D ambiguous. Trimming left V 3 bases short and J 1 base short, with 9 bases between. Looked up from germline, CDR1 is SGHAT and CDR2 is FQNNGV. The CDR3 consists of 14 residues. The CDR3 loop reads CASSLASGNTEAFF. The CDR3 DNA follows: TGTGCCAGCAGCTTGGCGTCGGGGAACACTGAAGCTTTCTTT.

The chain joins TRBV5-1 to TRBJ2-3, with TRBD2 identical over 9 bases. The CDR3 consists of 15 residues. V lost 2 bases, J lost 3 bases, and 4 bases stayed unmatched. Germline CDR1 and CDR2: SGHRS and YFSETQ. The CDR3 loop reads CASSFAGLATDTQYF. The CDR3 coding sequence is TGCGCCAGCAGCTTCGCGGGACTAGCAACAGATACGCAGTATTTT.